This TCR beta chain was sequenced for a study of blood T cell repertoires in COVID-19. Study summary: Both acute and convalescent COVID-19 samples were obtained from the United States, Italy and Spain. PBMCs, B-cell-depleted T cells, or T cells were the source of the cDNA or gDNA that made up the material.

The assay was immunoSEQ multiplex PCR, and TCRdb's table has in-frame clones only and misses some. The sample includes tens of thousands of clones, around 82% of them seen just once. This receptor was identified in a man aged 40-50 years with acute or convalescent COVID-19. Sample: peripheral blood.

The CDR3 nucleotides read TGTGCCAGCAGCTTGTGGGACAGAGATTACAATGAGCAGTTCTTC. Its protein product is CASSLWDRDYNEQFF. V usage is TRBV5-6 and J usage is TRBJ2-1; the match to TRBD1 covers 7 bases. The CDR3 extends over 15 amino acids. J was trimmed by 4 bases and V by 1 base; bases with no gene match: 5. Germline CDR1 and CDR2: SGHDT and YYEEEE.